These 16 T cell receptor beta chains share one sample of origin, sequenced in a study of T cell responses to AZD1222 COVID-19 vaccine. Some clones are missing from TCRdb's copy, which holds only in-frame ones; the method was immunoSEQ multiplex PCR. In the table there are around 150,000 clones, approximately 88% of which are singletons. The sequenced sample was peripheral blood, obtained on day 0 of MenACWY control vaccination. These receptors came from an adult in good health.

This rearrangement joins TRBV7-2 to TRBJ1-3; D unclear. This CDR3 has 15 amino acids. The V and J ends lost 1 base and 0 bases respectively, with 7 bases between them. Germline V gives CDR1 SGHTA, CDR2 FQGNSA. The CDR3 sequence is CASSLGGDSGNTIYF. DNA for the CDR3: TGTGCCAGCAGCTTAGGTGGGGACTCTGGAAACACCATATATTTT.

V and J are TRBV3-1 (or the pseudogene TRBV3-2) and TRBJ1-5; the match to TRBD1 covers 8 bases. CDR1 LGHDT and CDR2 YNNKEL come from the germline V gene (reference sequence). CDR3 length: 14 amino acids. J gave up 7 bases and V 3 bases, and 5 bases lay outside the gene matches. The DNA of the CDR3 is TGTGCCAGCAGCCATGGACAGGGTAGCCAGCCCCAGCATTTT. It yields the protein CASSHGQGSQPQHF.

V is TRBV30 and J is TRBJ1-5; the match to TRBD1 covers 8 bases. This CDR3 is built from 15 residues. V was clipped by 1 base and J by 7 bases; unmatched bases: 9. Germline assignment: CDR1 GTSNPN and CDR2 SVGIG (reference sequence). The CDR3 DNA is TGTGCCTGGAGTGGCAAGGGGTACAGGGGGCAGCCCCAGCATTTT. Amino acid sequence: CAWSGKGYRGQPQHF. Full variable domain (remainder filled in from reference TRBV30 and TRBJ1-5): SQTIHQWPATLVQPVGSPLSLECTVEGTSNPNLYWYRQAAGRGLQLLFYSVGIGQISSEVPQNLSASRPQDRQFILSSKKLLLSDSGFYLCAWSGKGYRGQPQHFGDGTRLSIL.

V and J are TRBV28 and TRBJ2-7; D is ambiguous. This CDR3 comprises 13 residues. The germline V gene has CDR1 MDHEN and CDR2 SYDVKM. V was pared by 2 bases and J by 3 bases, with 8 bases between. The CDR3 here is CASSLMVSYEQYF. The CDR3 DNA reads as TGTGCCAGCAGTTTAATGGTGAGCTACGAGCAGTACTTC.

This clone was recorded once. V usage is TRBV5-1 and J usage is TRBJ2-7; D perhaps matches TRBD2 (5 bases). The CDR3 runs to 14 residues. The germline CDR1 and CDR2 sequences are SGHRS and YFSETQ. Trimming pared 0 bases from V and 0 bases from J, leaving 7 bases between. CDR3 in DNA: TGCGCCAGCAGCTTGGGAGGAGGCTCCTACGAGCAGTACTTC. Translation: CASSLGGGSYEQYF. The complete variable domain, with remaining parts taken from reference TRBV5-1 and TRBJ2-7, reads KAGVTQTPRYLIKTRGQQVTLSCSPISGHRSVSWYQQTPGQGLQFLFEYFSETQRNKGNFPGRFSGRQFSNSRSEMNVSTLELGDSALYLCASSLGGGSYEQYFGPGTRLTVT.

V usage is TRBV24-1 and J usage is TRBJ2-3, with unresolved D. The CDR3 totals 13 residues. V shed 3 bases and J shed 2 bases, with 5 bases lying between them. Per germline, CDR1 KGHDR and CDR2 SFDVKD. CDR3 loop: CATSDAHTDTQYF. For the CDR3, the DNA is TGTGCCACCAGTGATGCTCACACAGATACGCAGTATTTT.

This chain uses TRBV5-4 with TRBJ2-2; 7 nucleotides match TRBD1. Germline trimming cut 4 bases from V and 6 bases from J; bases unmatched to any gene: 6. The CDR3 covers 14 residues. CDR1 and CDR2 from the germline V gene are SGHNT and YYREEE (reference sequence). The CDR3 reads CASSTDRTAGELFF. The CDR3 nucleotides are TGTGCCAGCAGCACGGACAGGACCGCCGGGGAGCTGTTTTTT.

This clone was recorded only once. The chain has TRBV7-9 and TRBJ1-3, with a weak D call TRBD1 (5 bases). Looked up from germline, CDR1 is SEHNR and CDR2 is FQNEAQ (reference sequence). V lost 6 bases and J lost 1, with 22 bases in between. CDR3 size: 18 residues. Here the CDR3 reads CASRWEGQGSVSGNTIYF. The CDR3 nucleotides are TGTGCCAGCAGGTGGGAAGGGCAGGGATCGGTATCTGGAAACACCATATATTTT.

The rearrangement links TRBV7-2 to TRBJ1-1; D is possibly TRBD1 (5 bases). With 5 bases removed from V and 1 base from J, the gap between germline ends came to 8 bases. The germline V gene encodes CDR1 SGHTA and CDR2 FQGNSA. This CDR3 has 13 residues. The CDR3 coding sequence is TGTGCCAGCAGCCCACAGGAGAACACTGAAGCTTTCTTT. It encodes CASSPQENTEAFF.

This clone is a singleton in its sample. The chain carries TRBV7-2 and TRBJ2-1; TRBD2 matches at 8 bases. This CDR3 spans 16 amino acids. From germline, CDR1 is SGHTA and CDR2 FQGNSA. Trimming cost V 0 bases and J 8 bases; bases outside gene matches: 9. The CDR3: CASSLARPGLGHEQFF. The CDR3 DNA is TGTGCCAGCAGCTTAGCGCGACCGGGACTAGGCCATGAGCAGTTCTTC.

The CDR3 DNA reads as TGTGCCAGCAGCTCCCGGGACTTTTCTAATGAGCAGTTCTTC. Amino acid sequence: CASSSRDFSNEQFF. The chain has TRBV11-3 and TRBJ2-1; D possibly corresponds to TRBD2 (6 bases). The CDR3 runs to 14 residues. The V gene lost 4 bases and the J gene lost 7 bases, with 14 bases spanning the gap. Germline V CDR1 and CDR2: SGHNT, YENEEA.

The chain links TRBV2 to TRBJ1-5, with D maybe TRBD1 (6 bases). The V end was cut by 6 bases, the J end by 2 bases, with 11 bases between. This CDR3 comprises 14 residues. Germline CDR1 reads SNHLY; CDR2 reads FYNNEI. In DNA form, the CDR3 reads TGTGCCAGCAGAGCAGGGGTTCGCAATCAGCCCCAGCATTTT. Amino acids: CASRAGVRNQPQHF. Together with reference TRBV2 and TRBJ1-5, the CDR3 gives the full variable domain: EPEVTQTPSHQVTQMGQEVILRCVPISNHLYFYWYRQILGQKVEFLVSFYNNEISEKSEIFDDQFSVERPDGSNFTLKIRSTKLEDSAMYFCASRAGVRNQPQHFGDGTRLSIL.

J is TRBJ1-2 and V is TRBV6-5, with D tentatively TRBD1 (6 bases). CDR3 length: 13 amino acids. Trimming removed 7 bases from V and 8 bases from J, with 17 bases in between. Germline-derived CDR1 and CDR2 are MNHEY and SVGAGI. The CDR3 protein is CASTPAGAQGYTF. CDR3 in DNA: TGTGCCAGCACCCCTGCGGGGGCTCAAGGCTACACCTTC.

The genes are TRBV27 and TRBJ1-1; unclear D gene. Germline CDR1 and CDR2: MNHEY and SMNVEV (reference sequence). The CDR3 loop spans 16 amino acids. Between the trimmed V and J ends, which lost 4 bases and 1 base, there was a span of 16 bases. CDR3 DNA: TGTGCCAGCAGTTACCCCCCGGGCAGGAGGAACACTGAAGCTTTCTTT. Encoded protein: CASSYPPGRRNTEAFF.

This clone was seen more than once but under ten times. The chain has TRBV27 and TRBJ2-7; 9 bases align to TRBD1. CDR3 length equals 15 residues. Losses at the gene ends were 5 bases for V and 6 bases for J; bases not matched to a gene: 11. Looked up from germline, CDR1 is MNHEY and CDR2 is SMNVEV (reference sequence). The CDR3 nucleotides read TGTGCCAGCAGTAAATATCCCAAGACAGGGGGCGAGCAGTACTTC. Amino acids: CASSKYPKTGGEQYF.

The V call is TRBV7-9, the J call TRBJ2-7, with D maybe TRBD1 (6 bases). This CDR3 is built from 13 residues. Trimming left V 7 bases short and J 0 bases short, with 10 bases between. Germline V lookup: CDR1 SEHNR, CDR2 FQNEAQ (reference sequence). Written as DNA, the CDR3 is TGTGCCAGCACGGTCAGGGGCTCCTACGAGCAGTACTTC. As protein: CASTVRGSYEQYF.